This record covers a single T cell receptor (beta chain). This clone was seen ten or more times. There is no known antigen for this receptor. No quality values exist for individual bases; no much larger clone is one base distant. The record originates from a study of metastatic and nonmetastatic thyroid tumors (dated by TCRdb to 2018 to 2020). As for the study more broadly: Repertoires were compared across peripheral blood and tumor or nodule tissue samples from malignant and benign thyroid patients.

Trimming accounts for 0 bases at V and 5 bases at J, while the number of junction bases matched to no gene is 8. The germline V gene (reference sequence) yields DFQATT for CDR1 and SNEGSKA for CDR2. Inclusive of the bounding cysteine and phenylalanine, the CDR3 is 15 residues long. CDR3 DNA only is kept here, 45 bases in frame from base 1. Paper-wide results and their limitations: TCR beta diversity was reported as significantly higher in malignant tumors than in benign nodules, in both blood and tumor samples.

To prepare the library, PCR was applied. Instrument on record: Illumina HiSeq 4000. High-throughput sequencing was used to profile the TCR beta-chain CDR3 region of every patient. The study's own analysis went as follows. The researchers built a classifier to tell apart papillary thyroid cancer patients with distant metastasis, based on CDR3 differences among clinicopathological groups. The Shannon index was used to assess repertoire diversity, and the Morisita-Horn index was used to assess tumor-blood repertoire similarity. TCRdb trimmed the raw reads at Q25, called clones with MiXCR and kept productive beta chains. For this entry, the V and J calls and clone size follow TCRdb and not the study's own pipeline. Here the sample has 35,000 to 50,000 clones; approximately 20% occur a single time. The top ten clones comprise around 20% of the sample. Before undergoing thyroid surgery, none of the patients had been given any kind of treatment. Using T-cell receptor beta sequencing, the researchers looked back retrospectively at clinical samples from patients, gathered between the early 2010s and the late 2010s.

This TCR was recovered from a female donor with papillary thyroid cancer or a benign thyroid nodule (not recorded which). Some clones in this sample may be carry-over from other donors' samples. The sequence links TRBV20-1 to TRBJ2-7; the central 9 bases match TRBD2. Sequenced sample: blood. The DNA sequence reads TGCAGTGCTAGAGATGCGGCGGGAGGGCAACACGAGCAGTACTTC. The translation is CSARDAAGGQHEQYF.